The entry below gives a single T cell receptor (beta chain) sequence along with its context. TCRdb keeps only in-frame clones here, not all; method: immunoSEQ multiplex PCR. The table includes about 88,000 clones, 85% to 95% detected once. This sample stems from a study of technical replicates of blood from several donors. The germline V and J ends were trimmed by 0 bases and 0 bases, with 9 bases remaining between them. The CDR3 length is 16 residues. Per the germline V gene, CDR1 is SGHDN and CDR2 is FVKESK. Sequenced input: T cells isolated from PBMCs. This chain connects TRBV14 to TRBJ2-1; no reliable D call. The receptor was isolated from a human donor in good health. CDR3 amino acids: CASSQDTHYSYNEQFF. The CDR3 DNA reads TGTGCCAGCAGCCAAGATACTCATTACTCCTACAATGAGCAGTTCTTC.